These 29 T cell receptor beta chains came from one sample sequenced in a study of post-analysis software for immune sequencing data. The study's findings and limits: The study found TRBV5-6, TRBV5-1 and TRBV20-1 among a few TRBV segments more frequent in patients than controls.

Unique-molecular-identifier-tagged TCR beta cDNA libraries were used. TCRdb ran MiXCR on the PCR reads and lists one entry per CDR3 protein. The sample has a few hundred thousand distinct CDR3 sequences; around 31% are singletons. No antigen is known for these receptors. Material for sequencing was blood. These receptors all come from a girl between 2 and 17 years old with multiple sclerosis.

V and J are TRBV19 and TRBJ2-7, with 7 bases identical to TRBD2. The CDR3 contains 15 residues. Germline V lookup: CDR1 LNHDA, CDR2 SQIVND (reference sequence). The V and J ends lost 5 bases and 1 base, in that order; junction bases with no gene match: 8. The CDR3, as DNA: TGTGCCAGTAGTGGGAGGGGCCCCAGATCCTACGAGCAGTACTTC. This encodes CASSGRGPRSYEQYF.

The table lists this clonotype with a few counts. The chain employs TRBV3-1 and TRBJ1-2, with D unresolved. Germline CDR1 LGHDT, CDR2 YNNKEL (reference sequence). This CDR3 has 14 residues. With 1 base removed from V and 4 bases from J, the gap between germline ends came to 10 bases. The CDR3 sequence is CASSQVGGSYGYTF. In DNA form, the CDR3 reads TGTGCCAGCAGCCAAGTTGGCGGATCCTATGGCTACACCTTC.

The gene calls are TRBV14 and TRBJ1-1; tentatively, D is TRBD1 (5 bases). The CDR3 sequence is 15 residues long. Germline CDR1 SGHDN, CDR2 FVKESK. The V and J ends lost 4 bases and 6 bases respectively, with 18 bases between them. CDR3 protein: CASSLQVVFSPEAFF. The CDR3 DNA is TGTGCCAGCAGCCTACAGGTTGTGTTTTCCCCTGAAGCTTTCTTT.

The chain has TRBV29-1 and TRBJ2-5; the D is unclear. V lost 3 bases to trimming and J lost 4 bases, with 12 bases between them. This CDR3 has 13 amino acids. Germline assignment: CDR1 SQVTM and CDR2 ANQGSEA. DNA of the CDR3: TGCAGCGTTGATGGACCCGAAGGAGAGACCCAGTACTTC. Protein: CSVDGPEGETQYF.

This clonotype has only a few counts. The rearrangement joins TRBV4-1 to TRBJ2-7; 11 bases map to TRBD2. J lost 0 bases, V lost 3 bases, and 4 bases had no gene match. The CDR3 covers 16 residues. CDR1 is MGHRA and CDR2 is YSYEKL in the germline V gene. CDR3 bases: TGCGCCAGCAGCCAGCTTCTAGCGGGGGGCTCCTACGAGCAGTACTTC. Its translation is CASSQLLAGGSYEQYF.

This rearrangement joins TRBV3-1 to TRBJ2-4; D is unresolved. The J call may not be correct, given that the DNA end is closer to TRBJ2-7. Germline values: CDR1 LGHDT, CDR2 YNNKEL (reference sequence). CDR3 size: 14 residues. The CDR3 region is CASSQDREFHEQYF. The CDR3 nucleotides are TGTGCCAGCAGCCAAGATCGTGAGTTCCACGAGCAGTACTTC.

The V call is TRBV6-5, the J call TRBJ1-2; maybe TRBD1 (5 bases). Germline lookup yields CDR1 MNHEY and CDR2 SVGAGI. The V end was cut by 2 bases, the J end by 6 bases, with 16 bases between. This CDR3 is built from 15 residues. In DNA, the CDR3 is TGTGCCAGCAGTTACAGGGTTCAGACAGACAATGGCTACACCTTC. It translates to CASSYRVQTDNGYTF.

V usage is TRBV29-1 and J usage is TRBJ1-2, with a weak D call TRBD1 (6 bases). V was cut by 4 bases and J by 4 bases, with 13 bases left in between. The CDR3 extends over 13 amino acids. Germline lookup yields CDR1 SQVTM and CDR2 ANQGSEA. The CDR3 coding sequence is TGCAGCGTTGTATCGGGGGACATCTATGGCTACACCTTC. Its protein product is CSVVSGDIYGYTF.

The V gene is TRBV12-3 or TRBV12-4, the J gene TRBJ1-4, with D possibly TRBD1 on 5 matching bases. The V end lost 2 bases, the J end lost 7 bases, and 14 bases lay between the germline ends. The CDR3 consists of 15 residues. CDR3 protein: CASSLLGGSGEKLFF. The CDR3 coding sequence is TGTGCCAGCAGTTTACTTGGGGGGTCTGGTGAAAAACTGTTTTTT.

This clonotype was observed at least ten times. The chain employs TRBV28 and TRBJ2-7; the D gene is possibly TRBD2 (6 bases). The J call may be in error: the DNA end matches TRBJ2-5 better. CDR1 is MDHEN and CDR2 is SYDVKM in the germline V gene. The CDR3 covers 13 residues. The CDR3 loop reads CASSPTSYGTQYF. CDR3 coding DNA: TGTGCCAGCAGCCCTACTAGCTATGGGACCCAGTACTTC.

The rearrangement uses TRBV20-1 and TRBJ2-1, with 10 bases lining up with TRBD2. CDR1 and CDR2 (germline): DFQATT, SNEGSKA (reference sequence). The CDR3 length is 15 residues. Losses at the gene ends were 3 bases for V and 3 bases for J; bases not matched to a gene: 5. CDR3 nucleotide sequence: TGCAGTGCTAGGGCGAGCGGGGGGGGCTACAATGAGCAGTTCTTC. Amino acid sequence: CSARASGGGYNEQFF.

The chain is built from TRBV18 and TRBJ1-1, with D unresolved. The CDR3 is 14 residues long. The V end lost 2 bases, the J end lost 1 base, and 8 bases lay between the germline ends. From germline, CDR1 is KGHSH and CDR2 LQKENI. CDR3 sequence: CASSPISSNTEAFF. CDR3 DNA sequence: TGTGCCAGCTCACCAATCAGTTCGAACACTGAAGCTTTCTTT.

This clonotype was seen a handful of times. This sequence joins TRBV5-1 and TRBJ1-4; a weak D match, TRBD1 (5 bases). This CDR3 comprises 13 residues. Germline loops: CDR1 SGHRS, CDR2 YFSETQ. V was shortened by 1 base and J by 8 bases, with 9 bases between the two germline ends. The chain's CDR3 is CASSLSQGEKLFF. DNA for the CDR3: TGCGCCAGCAGCTTGTCCCAGGGAGAAAAACTGTTTTTT.

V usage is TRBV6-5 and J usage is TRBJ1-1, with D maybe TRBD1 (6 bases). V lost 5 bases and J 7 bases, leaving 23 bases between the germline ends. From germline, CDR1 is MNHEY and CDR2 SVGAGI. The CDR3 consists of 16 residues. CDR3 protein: CASSPPAGEGVGEAFF. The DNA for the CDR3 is TGTGCCAGCAGTCCTCCTGCGGGGGAGGGGGTTGGTGAAGCTTTCTTT.

This CDR3 reads CSVEDPGYGYTF. The CDR3 DNA reads TGCAGCGTTGAAGATCCCGGCTATGGCTACACCTTC. The chain is built from TRBV29-1 and TRBJ1-2; D gene unclear. Germline V gene data show CDR1 as SQVTM and CDR2 as ANQGSEA. V gave up 0 bases and J gave up 4 bases, with 6 bases separating them. The CDR3 totals 12 residues. The full variable domain, its missing parts supplied by reference TRBV29-1 and TRBJ1-2, is SAVISQKPSRDICQRGTSLTIQCQVDSQVTMMFWYRQQPGQSLTLIATANQGSEATYESGFVIDKFPISRPNLTFSTLTVSNMSPEDSSIYLCSVEDPGYGYTFGSGTRLTVV.

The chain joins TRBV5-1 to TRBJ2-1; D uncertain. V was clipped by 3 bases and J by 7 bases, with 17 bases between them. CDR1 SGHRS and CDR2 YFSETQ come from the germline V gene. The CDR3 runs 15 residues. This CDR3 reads CASSSASNVPNEQFF. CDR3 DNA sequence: TGCGCCAGCAGCTCAGCCAGTAACGTCCCTAATGAGCAGTTCTTC.

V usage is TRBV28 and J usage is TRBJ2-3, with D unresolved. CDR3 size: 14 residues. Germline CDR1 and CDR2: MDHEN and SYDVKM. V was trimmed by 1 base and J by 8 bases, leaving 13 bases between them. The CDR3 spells CASSLSPLLPTQYF. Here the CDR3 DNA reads TGTGCCAGCAGTTTATCCCCACTCCTTCCTACGCAGTATTTT.

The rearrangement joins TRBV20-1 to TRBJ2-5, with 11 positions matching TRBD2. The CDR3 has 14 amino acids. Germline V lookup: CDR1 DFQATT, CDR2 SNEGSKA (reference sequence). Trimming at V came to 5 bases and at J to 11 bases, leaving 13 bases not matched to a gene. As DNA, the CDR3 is TGCAGTGCTGGGAAGACTAGCGGGACGCGGGAGCAGTACTTC. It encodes CSAGKTSGTREQYF.

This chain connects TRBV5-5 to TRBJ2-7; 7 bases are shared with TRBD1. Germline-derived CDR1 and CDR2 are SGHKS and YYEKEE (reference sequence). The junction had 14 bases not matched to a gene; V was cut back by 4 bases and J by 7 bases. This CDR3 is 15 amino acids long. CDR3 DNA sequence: TGTGCCAGCAGCACACAGGGGTTACTCTACAATGAGCAGTACTTC. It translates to CASSTQGLLYNEQYF. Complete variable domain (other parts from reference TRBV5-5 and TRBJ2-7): DAGVTQSPTHLIKTRGQQVTLRCSPISGHKSVSWYQQVLGQGPQFIFQYYEKEERGRGNFPDRFSARQFPNYSSELNVNALLLGDSALYLCASSTQGLLYNEQYFGPGTRLTVT.

The CDR3 sequence is CASSRGTSADTQYF. CDR3 nucleotides: TGCGCCAGCAGCCGCGGGACTAGTGCAGATACGCAGTATTTT. The V and J genes are TRBV5-1 and TRBJ2-3, with TRBD2 matching over 8 bases. With 4 bases clipped from V and 4 bases from J, the junction kept 5 bases outside the gene matches. Germline CDR1 reads SGHRS; CDR2 reads YFSETQ. This CDR3 has 14 amino acids.

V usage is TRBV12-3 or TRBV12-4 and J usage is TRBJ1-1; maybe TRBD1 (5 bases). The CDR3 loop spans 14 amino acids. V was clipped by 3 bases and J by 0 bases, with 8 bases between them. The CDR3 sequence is CASSFRGMNTEAFF. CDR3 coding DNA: TGTGCCAGCAGTTTTAGGGGAATGAACACTGAAGCTTTCTTT.

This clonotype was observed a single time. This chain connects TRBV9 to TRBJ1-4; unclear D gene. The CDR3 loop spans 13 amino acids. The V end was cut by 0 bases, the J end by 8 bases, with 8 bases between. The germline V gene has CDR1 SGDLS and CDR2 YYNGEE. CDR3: CASSVGPDEKLFF. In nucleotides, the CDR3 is TGTGCCAGCAGCGTAGGTCCCGACGAAAAACTGTTTTTT.

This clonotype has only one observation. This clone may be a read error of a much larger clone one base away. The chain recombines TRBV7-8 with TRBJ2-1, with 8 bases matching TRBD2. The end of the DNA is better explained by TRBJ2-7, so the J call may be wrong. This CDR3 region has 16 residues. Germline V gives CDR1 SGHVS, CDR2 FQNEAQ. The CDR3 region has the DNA TGTGCCAGCAGCTTAGCGGCGGCGGGGGGTTACAATGAGCAGTACTTC. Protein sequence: CASSLAAAGGYNEQYF.

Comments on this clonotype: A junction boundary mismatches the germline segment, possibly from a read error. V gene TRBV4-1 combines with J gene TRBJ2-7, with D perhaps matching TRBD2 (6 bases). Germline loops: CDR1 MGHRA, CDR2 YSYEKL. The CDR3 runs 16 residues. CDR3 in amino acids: CAGSQVGGVSSYEQYF. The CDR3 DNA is TGCGCCGGCAGCCAAGTCGGCGGGGTTAGCTCCTACGAGCAGTACTTC.

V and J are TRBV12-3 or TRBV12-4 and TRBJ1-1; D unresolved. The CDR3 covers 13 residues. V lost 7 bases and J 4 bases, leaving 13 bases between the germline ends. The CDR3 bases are TGTGCCAGCACTGGGAGTTATGGCACTGAAGCTTTCTTT. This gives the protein CASTGSYGTEAFF.

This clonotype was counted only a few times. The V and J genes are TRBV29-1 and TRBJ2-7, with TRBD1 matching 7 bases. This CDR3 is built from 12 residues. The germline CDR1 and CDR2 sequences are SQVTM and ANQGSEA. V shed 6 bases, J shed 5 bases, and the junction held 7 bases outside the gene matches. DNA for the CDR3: TGCAGCGTGAGACAGGGTATAGACGAGCAGTACTTC. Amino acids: CSVRQGIDEQYF.

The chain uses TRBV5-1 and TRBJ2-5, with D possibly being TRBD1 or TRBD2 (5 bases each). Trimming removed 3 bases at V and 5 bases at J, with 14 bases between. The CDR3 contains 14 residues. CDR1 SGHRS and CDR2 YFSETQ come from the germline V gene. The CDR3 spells CASSSIRDGETQYF. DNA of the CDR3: TGCGCCAGCAGCTCTATCCGGGACGGGGAGACCCAGTACTTC.

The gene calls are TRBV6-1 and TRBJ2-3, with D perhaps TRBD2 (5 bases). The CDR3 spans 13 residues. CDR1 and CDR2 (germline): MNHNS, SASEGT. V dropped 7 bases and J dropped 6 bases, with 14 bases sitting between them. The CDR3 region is CASMDFFRDTQYF. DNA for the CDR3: TGTGCCAGCATGGACTTCTTTCGGGATACGCAGTATTTT.

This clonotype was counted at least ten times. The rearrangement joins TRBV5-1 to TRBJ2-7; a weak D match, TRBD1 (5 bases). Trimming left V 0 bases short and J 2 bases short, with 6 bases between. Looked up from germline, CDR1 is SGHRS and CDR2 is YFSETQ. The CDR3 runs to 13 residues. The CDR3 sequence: CASSLGRAYEQYF. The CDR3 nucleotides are TGCGCCAGCAGCTTGGGCAGGGCCTACGAGCAGTACTTC.